The rows below give T cell receptor beta chains drawn from one sample of a study of multiple sclerosis patients with progressive multifocal leukoencephalopathy. The assay was immunoSEQ multiplex PCR, and TCRdb's table has in-frame clones only and misses some. Counted here are approximately 30,000 clones, roughly 90% occurring once; the ten biggest clones make up about 1.3%. Sequencing was performed on PBMCs, taken from a patient treated with natalizumab. The receptors stem from a human donor with multiple sclerosis. The CDR3 runs from the conserved cysteine through the conserved F or W. Clone size, where shown, is once, few, many, or a class for clones that have expanded.

j_call v_call clone_size cdr3_aa
TRBJ1-2 TRBV4-1 NA CASSQVSTQPYGYTF
TRBJ2-7 TRBV21-1 few CASSKGGGLSYEQYF
NA TRBV6-6 NA CASTPMGSGNSYEQYF
TRBJ1-2 TRBV6-5 once CASSPDRESLGGYTF
TRBJ1-6 TRBV9 NA CASSVGIHLPGSNSPLHF
TRBJ2-5 TRBV5-1 NA CASSFQETQYF
TRBJ1-2 TRBV6-5 NA CASSLRTGGYGYTF
TRBJ2-2 TRBV4-3 NA CASSQDGAGELFF
TRBJ1-4 TRBV10-3 NA CATSPGAPNEKLFF
TRBJ1-1 TRBV15 NA CATSRDSVTRVRRTEAFF
TRBJ2-7 TRBV29-1 NA CSFASDSYEQYF
TRBJ1-1 TRBV15 NA CATSRGGTEAFF
TRBJ1-2 TRBV6-5 NA CATSSFALPGGYTF
TRBJ1-1 TRBV7-9 NA CASSLGSGAEAFF